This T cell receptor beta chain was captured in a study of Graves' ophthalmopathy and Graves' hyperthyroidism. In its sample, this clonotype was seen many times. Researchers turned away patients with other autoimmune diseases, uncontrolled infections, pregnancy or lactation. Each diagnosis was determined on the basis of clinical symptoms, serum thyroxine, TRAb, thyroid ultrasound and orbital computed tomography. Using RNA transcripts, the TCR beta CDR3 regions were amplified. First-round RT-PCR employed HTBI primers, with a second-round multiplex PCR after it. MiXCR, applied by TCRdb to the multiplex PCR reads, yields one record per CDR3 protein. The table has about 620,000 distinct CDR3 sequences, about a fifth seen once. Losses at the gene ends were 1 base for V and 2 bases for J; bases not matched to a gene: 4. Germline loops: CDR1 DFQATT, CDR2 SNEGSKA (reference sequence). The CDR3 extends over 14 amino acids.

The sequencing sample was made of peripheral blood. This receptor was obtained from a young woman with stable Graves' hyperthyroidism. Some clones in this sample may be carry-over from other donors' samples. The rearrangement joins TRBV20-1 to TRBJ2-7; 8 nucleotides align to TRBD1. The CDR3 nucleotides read TGCAGTGCTAGAGGACAGGGGACCACCTACGAGCAGTACTTC. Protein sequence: CSARGQGTTYEQYF.